This entry concerns a single T cell receptor (beta chain). What it binds is unknown. The sample is drawn from a study of identical twins. Points from the study as a whole: The study found excess low generation probability among twin-shared out-of-frame alpha sequences. The models gave estimates that fell short of the out-of-frame TCR alpha sharing seen in monozygotic twins.

The germline V gene has CDR1 SGHTA and CDR2 FQGTGA. This CDR3 is built from 16 residues. V was clipped by 1 base and J by 2 bases, with 12 bases between them. TCRdb recomputed calls from the 5' RACE reads with MiXCR, one row per CDR3 protein. The table records about 550,000 distinct CDR3 sequences, 20% to 25% of them present only once. This sample was also put to use in a study of yellow fever vaccine responses in identical twins. That paper adds: Reportedly, twins showed a vaccine T cell response that looked partly convergent and partly personalized.

Sequencing was done on a sample of CD4+ T cells sorted from blood. This rearrangement joins TRBV7-3 to TRBJ2-1; D possibly corresponds to TRBD2 (5 bases). The TCR originated in a woman aged 18 to 35 in good health. This CDR3 reads CASSLMSRETYNEQFF. For the CDR3, the DNA is TGTGCCAGCAGCTTAATGTCTCGGGAAACCTACAATGAGCAGTTCTTC.